The 20 T cell receptor beta chains below were found in one sample sequenced in a study of persistence of HIV-infected CD4 T cells. The libraries were made with immunoSEQ version 4 in survey mode. Using immunoSEQ multiplex PCR, the repertoire was profiled, and TCRdb retains in-frame clones only, with some absent. In the table there are some 40,000 clones, about 83% of which are singletons. No antigen has been assigned to these receptors. Cells were stimulated with overlapping HIV-1 Gag 15-mer peptides. CD40L/CD69 double-negative CD45RO-high memory CD4+ T cells were collected. The sample consisted of cultured CD4+ T cells from PBMCs, taken from a patient who received antiretroviral therapy. Source of these receptors: an adult with HIV. The donor label of this sample is uncertain.

V is TRBV28 and J is TRBJ2-1, with 9 bases fitting TRBD1. J gave up 3 bases and V 8 bases, and 17 bases lay outside the gene matches. Germline lookup yields CDR1 MDHEN and CDR2 SYDVKM. This CDR3 is 18 amino acids long. The CDR3 DNA reads as TGTGCCAGCCGAAAAACAGGGGGCTTGCGGGGGCGCTACAATGAGCAGTTCTTC. This translates into CASRKTGGLRGRYNEQFF. Full variable domain (outside the CDR3, taken from reference TRBV28 and TRBJ2-1): DVKVTQSSRYLVKRTGEKVFLECVQDMDHENMFWYRQDPGLGLRLIYFSYDVKMKEKGDIPEGYSVSREKKERFSLILESASTNQTSMYLCASRKTGGLRGRYNEQFFGPGTRLTVL.

The chain is built from TRBV18 and TRBJ2-3; D perhaps matches TRBD2 (7 bases). Germline CDR1 and CDR2: KGHSH and LQKENI. Trimming took off 1 base at V and 5 bases at J, with 13 bases between the two ends. This CDR3 has 15 residues. CDR3 coding DNA: TGTGCCAGCTCACCACTAGGGGGGGCGGAAGATACGCAGTATTTT. Translated, it gives CASSPLGGAEDTQYF. Full variable domain (outside the CDR3, taken from reference TRBV18 and TRBJ2-3): NAGVMQNPRHLVRRRGQEARLRCSPMKGHSHVYWYRQLPEEGLKFMVYLQKENIIDESGMPKERFSAEFPKEGPSILRIQQVVRGDSAAYFCASSPLGGAEDTQYFGPGTRLTVL.

The chain links TRBV2 to TRBJ1-5; the D is unclear. CDR1 is SNHLY and CDR2 is FYNNEI in the germline V gene. This CDR3 region has 14 residues. The ends were cut back, 8 bases at V and 2 bases at J, with 13 bases in the middle. The CDR3 loop is CASSRTGGNQPQHF. The DNA for the CDR3 is TGTGCCAGCTCTAGGACCGGGGGCAATCAGCCCCAGCATTTT.

The chain carries TRBV4-1 and TRBJ1-6; D is uncertain. The CDR3 loop spans 15 amino acids. With 0 bases removed from V and 7 bases from J, the gap between germline ends came to 10 bases. Per the germline V gene, CDR1 is MGHRA and CDR2 is YSYEKL. The CDR3 reads CASSQERGANSPLHF. The CDR3 region has the DNA TGCGCCAGCAGCCAAGAGAGAGGAGCCAATTCACCCCTCCACTTT.

A few counts support this clone. The genes are TRBV19 and TRBJ1-2; no clear D. Deletions cut 6 bases from V and 0 bases from J, with 14 bases between. The CDR3 consists of 15 residues. CDR1 LNHDA and CDR2 SQIVND come from the germline V gene (reference sequence). Written as DNA, the CDR3 is TGTGCCAGTAGGAGCCTACTAACAGCTAACTATGGCTACACCTTC. It translates to CASRSLLTANYGYTF.

This chain links TRBV2 with TRBJ2-2, with D perhaps matching TRBD1 or TRBD2 (5 bases each). Germline V gene data show CDR1 as SNHLY and CDR2 as FYNNEI. The CDR3 totals 15 residues. With 7 bases removed from V and 1 base from J, the gap between germline ends came to 13 bases. CDR3 sequence: CASTLPGLNTGELFF. For the CDR3, the DNA is TGTGCCAGCACTCTTCCGGGGCTGAACACCGGGGAGCTGTTTTTT.

The chain links TRBV25-1 to TRBJ1-6, with unresolved D. CDR3 size: 16 residues. Trimming pared 5 bases from V and 0 bases from J, leaving 11 bases between. The germline V gene has CDR1 MGHDK and CDR2 SYGVNS. The CDR3 bases are TGTGCCAGCAGTCGAGGGAGCAGCTCCTATAATTCACCCCTCCACTTT. It encodes CASSRGSSSYNSPLHF.

The chain employs TRBV2 and TRBJ1-5; no firm D call. V shed 7 bases and J shed 0 bases, with 7 bases lying between them. The germline CDR1 and CDR2 sequences are SNHLY and FYNNEI. The CDR3 extends over 13 amino acids. The CDR3: CASNENSNQPQHF. CDR3 sequence (DNA): TGTGCCAGCAACGAGAATAGCAATCAGCCCCAGCATTTT.

The chain employs TRBV19 and TRBJ1-1; 7 bases agree with TRBD1. The V segment lost 6 bases and the J segment 0 bases; nucleotides outside the gene matches: 1. Germline V gene lookup returns CDR1 LNHDA and CDR2 SQIVND (reference sequence). This CDR3 contains 13 residues. CDR3: CASRGTVNTEAFF. CDR3 coding DNA: TGTGCCAGTAGGGGGACAGTGAACACTGAAGCTTTCTTT.

This chain links TRBV2 with TRBJ1-4, with 9 bases fitting TRBD1. This CDR3 contains 14 residues. After removal of 6 bases from V and 9 bases from J, the junction contained 8 bases not matched to a gene. The germline V gene has CDR1 SNHLY and CDR2 FYNNEI. The CDR3 region is CASRPVGQGKKLFF. In nucleotides, the CDR3 is TGTGCCAGCAGGCCCGTCGGACAGGGGAAAAAACTGTTTTTT.

The chain employs TRBV7-8 and TRBJ2-7, with TRBD2 identical over 10 bases. This CDR3 region has 17 residues. CDR1 and CDR2 (germline): SGHVS, FQNEAQ. With 1 base clipped from V and 1 base from J, the junction kept 7 bases outside the gene matches. The CDR3 loop reads CASSLVGLAGASYEQYF. CDR3 nucleotide sequence: TGTGCCAGCAGCTTAGTAGGTCTAGCGGGGGCTTCCTACGAGCAGTACTTC.

The rearrangement links TRBV28 to TRBJ1-4; D gene unclear. CDR1 is MDHEN and CDR2 is SYDVKM in the germline V gene. V gave up 2 bases and J gave up 6 bases, with 4 bases separating them. The CDR3 covers 12 residues. CDR3 in DNA: TGTGCCAGCAGTTTACGCGATGAAAAACTGTTTTTT. Its translation is CASSLRDEKLFF.

The gene calls are TRBV3-1 (or the pseudogene TRBV3-2) and TRBJ2-6; D may be TRBD1 (6 bases). The germline V gene encodes CDR1 LGHDT and CDR2 YNNKEL (reference sequence). The CDR3 loop spans 17 amino acids. Trimming removed 2 bases from V and 0 bases from J, with 11 bases in between. The CDR3 spells CASSQPGQISGANVLTF. The DNA of the CDR3 is TGTGCCAGCAGCCAACCGGGACAAATCTCTGGGGCCAACGTCCTGACTTTC.

This chain joins TRBV5-1 and TRBJ2-7, with unresolved D. The germline V gene encodes CDR1 SGHRS and CDR2 YFSETQ. The CDR3 covers 12 residues. The ends were cut back, 6 bases at V and 7 bases at J, with 14 bases in the middle. CDR3 sequence reads: CASTSNEMEQYF. The CDR3 DNA sequence: TGCGCCAGCACGAGCAACGAGATGGAGCAGTACTTC.

CDR3 protein: CASSRMGQGSGNTIYF. DNA for the CDR3: TGCGCCAGCAGCCGGATGGGACAGGGCAGTGGAAACACCATATATTTT. The chain couples TRBV5-1 to TRBJ1-3; TRBD1 matches at 9 bases. This CDR3 has 16 amino acids. From germline, CDR1 is SGHRS and CDR2 YFSETQ. After removal of 4 bases from V and 3 bases from J, the junction contained 8 bases not matched to a gene.

The rearrangement links TRBV19 to TRBJ2-7; D unresolved. The germline V gene has CDR1 LNHDA and CDR2 SQIVND (reference sequence). The CDR3 runs to 15 residues. Trimming cost V 5 bases and J 0 bases, with 14 bases left between them. The DNA of the CDR3 is TGTGCCAGTAGTTCAAGACCGGACGGCTCCTACGAGCAGTACTTC. Amino acids: CASSSRPDGSYEQYF.

This rearrangement joins TRBV2 to TRBJ1-4; tentative D call: TRBD1 (6 bases). The CDR3 runs to 14 residues. V lost 6 bases and J lost 7, with 15 bases in between. CDR1 SNHLY and CDR2 FYNNEI come from the germline V gene. The CDR3 nucleotides read TGTGCCAGCAGCGGGGGCGTAGTCCGTGAAAAACTGTTTTTT. Protein: CASSGGVVREKLFF. Full variable domain (missing parts from reference TRBV2 and TRBJ1-4): EPEVTQTPSHQVTQMGQEVILRCVPISNHLYFYWYRQILGQKVEFLVSFYNNEISEKSEIFDDQFSVERPDGSNFTLKIRSTKLEDSAMYFCASSGGVVREKLFFGSGTQLSVL.

V and J are TRBV5-5 and TRBJ2-3; 11 bases are a match to TRBD2. The CDR3 has 16 amino acids. CDR1 SGHKS and CDR2 YYEKEE come from the germline V gene (reference sequence). With V trimmed by 4 bases and J by 4 bases, 8 bases remained unmatched. The CDR3 reads CASSLIAGGLADTQYF. In nucleotides, the CDR3 is TGTGCCAGCAGCCTTATAGCGGGGGGGCTCGCAGATACGCAGTATTTT.

This sequence joins TRBV18 and TRBJ1-6; 8 positions match TRBD1. This CDR3 contains 13 residues. With V trimmed by 3 bases and J by 8 bases, 0 bases remained unmatched. The germline gives CDR1 KGHSH, CDR2 LQKENI. DNA for the CDR3: TGTGCCAGCTCACCGACAGGGGATTCACCCCTCCACTTT. It translates to CASSPTGDSPLHF.

The V gene is TRBV5-1, the J gene TRBJ2-1, with 8 bases matching TRBD1. This CDR3 is built from 17 residues. Per the germline V gene, CDR1 is SGHRS and CDR2 is YFSETQ. The ends lost 0 bases at V and 1 base at J; junction bases unmatched: 6. As DNA, the CDR3 is TGCGCCAGCAGCTTGGACAGGGGGTACGGATCCTACAATGAGCAGTTCTTC. Protein: CASSLDRGYGSYNEQFF.